Listed below are T cell receptor beta chains from one sample, sequenced in a study of blood T cell repertoires in COVID-19. Repertoires were generated with immunoSEQ multiplex PCR, while TCRdb's copy carries only in-frame clones and drops some. The data hold some 250,000 clones, with 75% to 90% observed a single time. The sequencing input was peripheral blood. These TCRs come from a man aged 30-40 years who had recovered from COVID-19. Both conserved end residues are part of each CDR3. A D gene is named only where the DNA matches it firmly. For some rows the clone size is stated as once, few or many, or as a class when expanded; others skip it.

size	V	D	J	CDR3	DNA
few	TRBV6-1	TRBD1	TRBJ1-4	CASSEGDSNEKLFF	TGTGCCAGCAGTGAGGGGGACAGTAATGAAAAACTGTTTTTT
.	TRBV18	.	TRBJ1-5	CASSPTQTGNQPQHF	TGTGCCAGCTCACCGACCCAGACAGGAAATCAGCCCCAGCATTTT
.	TRBV11-2	.	TRBJ1-6	CASSLNGAGISPLHF	TGTGCCAGCAGCTTAAATGGTGCGGGAATATCACCCCTCCACTTT
.	TRBV28	.	TRBJ1-2	CASSLRYYGYTF	TGTGCCAGCAGTTTACGGTACTACGGCTACACCTTC
.	TRBV19	.	TRBJ1-4	CASSVNPRKSTNEKLFF	TGTGCCAGTAGTGTCAACCCGAGAAAATCAACTAATGAAAAACTGTTTTTT
.	TRBV29-1	.	TRBJ1-1	CSVDRRGRAFF	TGCAGCGTTGATCGGAGGGGACGAGCTTTCTTT
.	TRBV6-5	TRBD1	TRBJ1-2	CASSNRGAGGYTF	TGTGCCAGCAGTAACAGGGGAGCTGGTGGCTACACCTTC
few	TRBV7-6	TRBD1	TRBJ1-6	CASSPRDRGGNSPLHF	TGTGCCAGCAGCCCCCGGGACAGGGGCGGTAATTCACCCCTCCACTTT
.	TRBV6-5	.	TRBJ2-7	CASSLGQTIPHEQYF	TGTGCCAGCAGTTTAGGACAGACGATCCCCCACGAGCAGTACTTC
.	TRBV6-5	.	TRBJ2-7	CASRLERDTEQYF	TGTGCCAGCAGGTTAGAGAGGGATACCGAGCAGTACTTC
.	TRBV13	.	TRBJ1-3	CASSSDSEEDTIYF	TGTGCCAGCAGCTCAGACTCGGAGGAGGACACCATATATTTT
.	TRBV4-2	TRBD2	TRBJ2-2	CASSQLLAGANTGELFF	TGTGCCAGCAGCCAATTACTAGCGGGGGCGAACACCGGGGAGCTGTTTTTT
.	TRBV11-3	.	TRBJ1-1	CASSLGFAKGGEAFF	TGTGCCAGCAGCTTAGGCTTCGCGAAGGGCGGGGAAGCTTTCTTT
.	TRBV6-4	.	TRBJ2-1	CASSDSWSKSYNEQFF	TGTGCCAGCAGTGACTCATGGAGTAAGTCCTACAATGAGCAGTTCTTC
once	TRBV5-4	.	TRBJ2-2	CASSLELNTGELFF	TGTGCCAGCAGCTTGGAGCTGAACACCGGGGAGCTGTTTTTT
.	TRBV4-3	TRBD1	TRBJ1-2	CASSQTGYGYTF	TGCGCCAGCAGCCAGACAGGGTATGGCTACACCTTC
.	TRBV5-8	.	TRBJ2-3	CASSFTLQSSTDTQYF	TGTGCCAGCAGCTTCACCTTACAGTCTAGCACAGATACGCAGTATTTT
.	TRBV19	.	TRBJ1-1	CASSIVGGGNTEAFF	TGTGCCAGTAGTATAGTAGGCGGGGGGAACACTGAAGCTTTCTTT
once	TRBV5-6	.	TRBJ2-7	CASSQGVVTGQYF	TGTGCCAGCAGCCAAGGAGTGGTTACTGGGCAGTACTTC
.	TRBV5-1	.	TRBJ1-1	CASSVQGVNTEAFF	TGCGCCAGCAGCGTACAAGGGGTGAACACTGAAGCTTTCTTT
.	TRBV6-5	.	TRBJ1-2	CASRQSRPGYGYTF	TGTGCCAGCAGACAAAGTAGGCCGGGGTATGGCTACACCTTC
.	TRBV29-1	TRBD1	TRBJ2-5	CSVYNRGETQYF	TGCAGCGTCTATAACAGGGGCGAGACCCAGTACTTC
.	TRBV5-6	TRBD1	TRBJ1-2	CASSLAGGDRVYGYTF	TGTGCCAGCAGCTTGGCGGGAGGGGACAGAGTCTATGGCTACACCTTC
once	TRBV12-3/TRBV12-4	TRBD1	TRBJ2-3	CASSWTGRDTQYF	TGTGCCAGCAGTTGGACAGGGAGAGATACGCAGTATTTT
.	TRBV6-5	TRBD1	TRBJ2-7	CASSFTGTGDGEQYF	TGTGCCAGCAGTTTTACCGGGACAGGGGACGGAGAGCAGTACTTC
.	TRBV19	.	TRBJ1-2	CASTRQDANYGYTF	TGTGCCAGTACCCGACAGGATGCTAACTATGGCTACACCTTC
.	TRBV7-2	TRBD1	TRBJ1-2	CASSSTGVEYGYTF	TGTGCCAGCAGCTCAACAGGGGTTGAATATGGCTACACCTTC
.	TRBV29-1	.	TRBJ1-1	CSVAGEGTEAFF	TGCAGCGTTGCGGGGGAAGGGACTGAAGCTTTCTTT
few	TRBV29-1	.	TRBJ1-5	CSVEVGGSNQPQHF	TGCAGCGTTGAAGTTGGGGGGTCTAATCAGCCCCAGCATTTT
.	TRBV2	.	TRBJ1-1	CASSVPRRVEAFF	TGTGCCAGCAGTGTCCCTCGCAGGGTAGAAGCTTTCTTT
.	TRBV3-1/TRBV3-2	.	TRBJ2-3	CASSQVTGGTQYF	TGTGCCAGCAGCCAAGTGACCGGGGGTACGCAGTATTTT
.	TRBV18	.	TRBJ1-2	CASSPPGSGAYGYTF	TGTGCCAGCTCACCACCGGGTTCTGGGGCATATGGCTACACCTTC
.	TRBV30	TRBD2	TRBJ2-7	CAWMPQGLAGGFTYEQYF	TGTGCCTGGATGCCTCAGGGACTAGCGGGGGGTTTCACCTACGAGCAGTACTTC
once	TRBV7-9	.	TRBJ1-1	CASSLLLLNTEAFF	TGTGCCAGCAGCTTACTTCTCCTGAACACTGAAGCTTTCTTT
.	TRBV3-1/TRBV3-2	.	TRBJ2-5	CASSQLGGAGETQYF	TGTGCCAGCAGCCAACTAGGGGGGGCAGGGGAGACCCAGTACTTC
.	TRBV15	TRBD2	TRBJ2-1	CATSGLAGVGNEQFF	TGTGCCACCAGTGGACTAGCGGGGGTGGGGAATGAGCAGTTCTTC
.	TRBV7-2	TRBD1	TRBJ2-3	CASSRRDRGTDTQYF	TGTGCCAGCAGCCGCCGGGACAGGGGCACAGATACGCAGTATTTT
.	TRBV19	.	TRBJ1-5	CATSGGTNQPQHF	TGTGCCACCTCCGGGGGGACCAATCAGCCCCAGCATTTT
once	TRBV5-4	.	TRBJ2-1	CASSPDGNEQFF	TGTGCCAGCAGCCCAGACGGGAATGAGCAGTTCTTC
.	TRBV4-1	.	TRBJ1-1	CASSPGPVVSGGDTEAFF	TGCGCCAGCAGCCCCGGGCCGGTGGTGAGCGGCGGGGACACTGAAGCTTTCTTT
.	TRBV6-5	TRBD2	TRBJ2-1	CASMRGNEQFF	TGTGCCAGTATGCGGGGGAATGAGCAGTTCTTC
.	TRBV5-1	.	TRBJ2-3	CASTNVGVTDTQYF	TGCGCCAGCACCAACGTCGGGGTCACAGATACGCAGTATTTT
.	TRBV5-1	.	TRBJ1-3	CASSSFREDTIYF	TGCGCCAGCAGCTCATTCCGGGAGGACACCATATATTTT
.	TRBV4-1	.	TRBJ2-1	CASSHLSGAYNEQFF	TGCGCCAGCAGCCACCTCTCTGGGGCTTACAATGAGCAGTTCTTC
.	TRBV5-1	.	TRBJ2-1	CASSLAFGDSGSYNEQFF	TGCGCCAGCAGCCTTGCTTTCGGGGATTCGGGGTCCTACAATGAGCAGTTCTTC
.	TRBV14	TRBD1	TRBJ2-7	CASSTGTGAPYYYEQYF	TGTGCCAGCAGCACCGGGACAGGCGCGCCCTACTACTACGAGCAGTACTTC
.	TRBV13	TRBD1	TRBJ1-4	CASSKYAGTGLNEKLFF	TGTGCCAGCAGCAAATATGCCGGGACAGGCCTTAATGAAAAACTGTTTTTT